A selection of T cell receptor beta chains follows, all from one sample in a study of neoadjuvant anti-PD-1 for oral cavity cancer. Clones were sequenced by immunoSEQ multiplex PCR, and TCRdb holds only the in-frame ones, with some missing. Here the sample spans some 15,000 clones, roughly 70% being singletons. The sample consisted of PBMCs, taken after nivolumab (anti-PD-1) treatment. These receptor sequences come from a person between 35 and 79 years old with oral cavity squamous cell carcinoma. CDR3s leave out the opening cysteine and the closing phenylalanine or tryptophan. For some rows the clone size is stated as once, few or many, or as a class when expanded; others skip it.

once	TRBV19	ASSTGLAGQYEQY
few	TRBV28	ASRDPRGVGGNTEAF
-	TRBV5-5	ASSLMGGNAGNTIY
few	TRBV11-3	ASSPNSNLNTEAF
few	TRBV10-3	AISGSGDTQY
-	TRBV5-4	ASTAKESYNEQF
-	TRBV13	ASSLVGRGPDSPLH
-	TRBV2	ASSPTVSNQPQH
-	TRBV10-2	ASSEVAGAFNEQF
-	TRBV5-6	ASSQDSVYYGYT
-	TRBV30	AWSRQQNTEAF
-	TRBV7-2	ASSSSGTGMYGYT
-	TRBV6-1	ASSEAWGPSSGNTIY
-	TRBV6-1	ASSGETGPNEKLF